The 20 T cell receptor beta chains below were found in one sample sequenced in a study of blood T cell repertoires in COVID-19. Sequenced by immunoSEQ multiplex PCR; TCRdb stores in-frame clones only, minus some. Of a few hundred thousand clones in the sample, 85% were seen once. The sample taken for sequencing was peripheral blood. The source of these receptors is a woman between 18 and 29 years old with acute or convalescent COVID-19.

This clone was counted only a few times. This chain uses TRBV2 with TRBJ1-6; 7 nucleotides agree with TRBD1. V dropped 2 bases and J dropped 10; count of bases not matched to a gene: 5. This CDR3 has 14 residues. Germline V CDR1 and CDR2: SNHLY, FYNNEI. CDR3 sequence reads: CASSEQGVQSPLHF. The CDR3 nucleotides read TGTGCCAGCAGTGAACAGGGGGTTCAATCACCCCTCCACTTT. The full variable domain, rest sourced from reference TRBV2 and TRBJ1-6, is EPEVTQTPSHQVTQMGQEVILRCVPISNHLYFYWYRQILGQKVEFLVSFYNNEISEKSEIFDDQFSVERPDGSNFTLKIRSTKLEDSAMYFCASSEQGVQSPLHFGNGTRLTVT.

J is TRBJ2-6 and V is TRBV9, with 10 bases identical to TRBD1. Losses at the gene ends were 3 bases for V and 3 bases for J; bases not matched to a gene: 6. The V gene's germline CDR1 is SGDLS and CDR2 YYNGEE. CDR3 size: 17 residues. The CDR3 here is CASSAGTGAGGANVLTF. Here the CDR3 DNA reads TGTGCCAGCAGCGCCGGGACAGGGGCTGGTGGGGCCAACGTCCTGACTTTC.

V usage is TRBV3-1 (or the pseudogene TRBV3-2) and J usage is TRBJ1-6; the D gene is possibly TRBD1 (5 bases). Trimming stripped 0 bases from V and 11 bases from J, with 14 bases between. The CDR3 spans 15 residues. CDR1 and CDR2 from the germline V gene are LGHDT and YNNKEL (reference sequence). CDR3 coding DNA: TGTGCCAGCAGCCAAGATAAGGGGTCGGGGGCACCCCTCCACTTT. This gives the protein CASSQDKGSGAPLHF.

Notes on this clone: An end of the junction differs from the germline gene, which may be a read error. The gene calls are TRBV6-5 and TRBJ1-5, with D maybe TRBD1 (5 bases). This CDR3 has 13 amino acids. CDR1 and CDR2 (germline): MNHEY, SVGAGI. The CDR3 reads CATSLGGNQPQHF. The CDR3 DNA is TGTGCCACCAGTCTAGGGGGCAATCAGCCCCAGCATTTT.

V and J are TRBV3-1 (or the pseudogene TRBV3-2) and TRBJ2-3, with 10 nucleotides matching TRBD2. This CDR3 spans 16 amino acids. Germline CDR1 reads LGHDT; CDR2 reads YNNKEL (reference sequence). The trim removed 3 bases at V and 6 bases at J, leaving 9 bases unmatched. The CDR3, as DNA: TGTGCCAGCAGCCATTGGGCTAGCGGGGGCCGCGATACGCAGTATTTT. It specifies CASSHWASGGRDTQYF.

V gene TRBV7-9 combines with J gene TRBJ1-4; D ambiguous. The V gene lost 5 bases and the J gene lost 8 bases, with 18 bases spanning the gap. The CDR3 spans 15 residues. Germline V lookup: CDR1 SEHNR, CDR2 FQNEAQ (reference sequence). Written as DNA, the CDR3 is TGTGCCAGCAGCCGCTCACGGGAAGGTAACGAAAAACTGTTTTTT. It is translated as CASSRSREGNEKLFF.

This clone occurred a few times. This chain joins TRBV6-6 and TRBJ2-5; TRBD1 matches 7 bases. Per germline, CDR1 MNHNY and CDR2 SVGAGI (reference sequence). Unmatched junction bases numbered 2, after V lost 0 bases and J lost 4 bases. This CDR3 region has 14 residues. CDR3 in DNA: TGTGCCAGCAGTTACTCTTGGACAGGAGAGACCCAGTACTTC. Amino acid sequence: CASSYSWTGETQYF.

This clone appeared a single time. The chain couples TRBV5-1 to TRBJ2-5; 9 bases fit TRBD2. J gave up 0 bases and V 0 bases, and 6 bases lay outside the gene matches. Germline assignment: CDR1 SGHRS and CDR2 YFSETQ. CDR3 size: 17 residues. This CDR3 is CASSLGALAGDQETQYF. The DNA of the CDR3 is TGCGCCAGCAGCTTGGGGGCGTTAGCGGGGGACCAAGAGACCCAGTACTTC.

The chain employs TRBV19 and TRBJ2-7, with TRBD2 matching 7 bases. CDR1 is LNHDA and CDR2 is SQIVND in the germline V gene (reference sequence). Trimming removed 3 bases from V and 0 bases from J; junction bases left unmatched: 5. The CDR3 totals 15 residues. The CDR3 sequence is CASSIGIAGSYEQYF. As DNA, the CDR3 is TGTGCCAGTAGTATCGGGATAGCGGGCTCCTACGAGCAGTACTTC.

This chain connects TRBV6-5 to TRBJ1-2; D call uncertain. Trimming shortened V by 6 bases and J by 0 bases, and 8 bases separated the two germline ends. Germline V lookup: CDR1 MNHEY, CDR2 SVGAGI. The CDR3 covers 13 residues. The CDR3 is CASRLAANYGYTF. The CDR3 nucleotides are TGTGCCAGCAGATTGGCGGCTAACTATGGCTACACCTTC.

This sequence joins TRBV6-2 or TRBV6-3 and TRBJ1-5; TRBD1 is a possible D gene (5 bases). Germline V gives CDR1 MNHEY, CDR2 SVGEGT. Trimming removed 5 bases from V and 3 bases from J, with 11 bases in between. This CDR3 spans 14 amino acids. The CDR3 protein is CASSRGDYNQPQHF. The CDR3 DNA sequence: TGTGCCAGCAGTCGGGGGGATTACAATCAGCCCCAGCATTTT.

The gene calls are TRBV30 and TRBJ1-6; no clear D gene. Germline CDR1 and CDR2: GTSNPN and SVGIG (reference sequence). V was clipped by 0 bases and J by 9 bases, with 9 bases between them. This CDR3 contains 13 residues. CDR3 in DNA: TGTGCCTGGAGTGTTCCCGTGCGTTCACCCCTCCACTTT. Translation gives CAWSVPVRSPLHF.

This clone was seen a few times. The chain has TRBV20-1 and TRBJ2-3; D tentatively reads TRBD1 or TRBD2 (5 bases each). V was clipped by 3 bases and J by 9 bases, with 16 bases between them. The CDR3 extends over 13 amino acids. Germline CDR1 DFQATT, CDR2 SNEGSKA (reference sequence). CDR3 protein: CSASGGLKGTQYF. Written as DNA, the CDR3 is TGCAGTGCTAGTGGAGGATTAAAGGGGACGCAGTATTTT.

This rearrangement joins TRBV28 to TRBJ1-5, with a tentative D call TRBD1 (5 bases). V dropped 3 bases and J dropped 6 bases, with 12 bases sitting between them. Germline CDR1 reads MDHEN; CDR2 reads SYDVKM. This CDR3 has 14 residues. Written as DNA, the CDR3 is TGTGCCAGCAGTTTGGGGGGGGAGGTTCAGCCCCAGCATTTT. Protein product: CASSLGGEVQPQHF.

The chain couples TRBV6-5 to TRBJ1-2, with D unresolved. The germline V gene encodes CDR1 MNHEY and CDR2 SVGAGI. Between the trimmed V and J ends, which lost 2 bases and 2 bases, there was a span of 12 bases. The CDR3 has 15 amino acids. The CDR3 DNA reads TGTGCCAGCAGTTACATGTCCACACCAAACTATGGCTACACCTTC. Encoded protein: CASSYMSTPNYGYTF.

The chain links TRBV24-1 to TRBJ1-1, with TRBD1 matching 9 bases. Germline values: CDR1 KGHDR, CDR2 SFDVKD. V shed 3 bases, J shed 7 bases, and the junction held 2 bases outside the gene matches. The length of the CDR3 is 13 residues. The CDR3 DNA reads as TGTGCCACCAGTGATCGACAGGGGGTTGAAGCTTTCTTT. Protein sequence: CATSDRQGVEAFF.

The CDR3 sequence is CASSERERYNEQFF. CDR3 bases: TGTGCCAGCAGCGAGAGGGAGAGGTACAATGAGCAGTTCTTC. The V gene is TRBV14, the J gene TRBJ2-1; a weak D match, TRBD2 (5 bases). V gave up 5 bases and J gave up 4 bases, with 12 bases separating them. The germline V gene encodes CDR1 SGHDN and CDR2 FVKESK. The length of the CDR3 is 14 residues. The full variable domain, completed using reference TRBV14 and TRBJ2-1, is EAGVTQFPSHSVIEKGQTVTLRCDPISGHDNLYWYRRVMGKEIKFLLHFVKESKQDESGMPNNRFLAERTGGTYSTLKVQPAELEDSGVYFCASSERERYNEQFFGPGTRLTVL.

This chain uses TRBV13 with TRBJ1-1; the D gene is possibly TRBD1 (5 bases). Germline values: CDR1 PRHDT, CDR2 FYEKMQ (reference sequence). The length of the CDR3 is 12 residues. The V end lost 4 bases, the J end lost 8 bases, and 11 bases lay between the germline ends. The CDR3 here is CASSSQRGEAFF. The CDR3 DNA follows: TGTGCCAGCAGCTCTCAGCGGGGGGAAGCTTTCTTT.

The V gene is TRBV19, the J gene TRBJ2-5, with TRBD1 matching over 8 bases. The junction had 8 bases not matched to a gene; V was cut back by 3 bases and J by 5 bases. CDR1 and CDR2 (germline): LNHDA, SQIVND (reference sequence). The CDR3 loop spans 15 amino acids. The DNA for the CDR3 is TGTGCCAGTAGTATTTCATCGACAGGGGAGGAGACCCAGTACTTC. This gives the protein CASSISSTGEETQYF. Using reference TRBV19 and TRBJ2-5 for the parts outside the CDR3, the full variable domain is DGGITQSPKYLFRKEGQNVTLSCEQNLNHDAMYWYRQDPGQGLRLIYYSQIVNDFQKGDIAEGYSVSREKKESFPLTVTSAQKNPTAFYLCASSISSTGEETQYFGPGTRLLVL.

The chain recombines TRBV6-5 with TRBJ2-7; maybe TRBD2 (5 bases). Trimming removed 2 bases from V and 6 bases from J, with 11 bases in between. CDR3 length: 13 residues. Germline assignment: CDR1 MNHEY and CDR2 SVGAGI. DNA of the CDR3: TGTGCCAGCAGTTACCGGGAATTCACCGAGCAGTACTTC. Translation: CASSYREFTEQYF.